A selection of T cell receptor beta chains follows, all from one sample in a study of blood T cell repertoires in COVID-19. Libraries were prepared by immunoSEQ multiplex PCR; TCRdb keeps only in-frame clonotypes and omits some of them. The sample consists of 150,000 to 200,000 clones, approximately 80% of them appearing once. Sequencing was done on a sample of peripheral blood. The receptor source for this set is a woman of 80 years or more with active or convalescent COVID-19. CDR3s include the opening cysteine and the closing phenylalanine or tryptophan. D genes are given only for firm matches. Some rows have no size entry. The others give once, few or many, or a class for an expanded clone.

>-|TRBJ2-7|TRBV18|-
TGTGCCAGCTCGCGCATCCGGTCCTACGAGCAGTACTTC
CASSRIRSYEQYF
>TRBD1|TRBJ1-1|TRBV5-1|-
TGCGCCAGCAGCCCCGGGACAGTAATATTGAACACTGAAGCTTTCTTT
CASSPGTVILNTEAFF
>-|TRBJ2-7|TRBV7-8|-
TGTGCCAGCAGCTTAGGGGGCTCGGCCTACGAGCAGTACTTC
CASSLGGSAYEQYF
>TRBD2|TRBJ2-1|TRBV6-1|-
TGTGCCAGCAGTGAAGCGCTTCCGAGCGGGGCCCCCTCCTACAATGAGCAGTTCTTC
CASSEALPSGAPSYNEQFF
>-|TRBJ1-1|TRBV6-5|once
TGTGCCAGCAGTTACTCTTTCCGCGGGACTGAAGCTTTCTTT
CASSYSFRGTEAFF
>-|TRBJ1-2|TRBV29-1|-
TGCAGCGTTGAAGTGGTAACAGGGATGATCTATGGCTACACCTTC
CSVEVVTGMIYGYTF
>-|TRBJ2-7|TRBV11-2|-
TGTGCCAGCAGCTATGGGCCCGCCTACGAGCAGTACTTC
CASSYGPAYEQYF
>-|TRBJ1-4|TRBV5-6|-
TGTGCCAGCAGCCCCGGGGGTAATAATGAAAAACTGTTTTTT
CASSPGGNNEKLFF
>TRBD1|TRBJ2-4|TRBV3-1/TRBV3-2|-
TGTGCCAGCAGCCATGGGGACAGGGGGCTGTCGAACATTCAGTACTTC
CASSHGDRGLSNIQYF
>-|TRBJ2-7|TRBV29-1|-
TGCAGCGTTGCGACGGGAACGCCCGGCGAGCAGTACTTC
CSVATGTPGEQYF
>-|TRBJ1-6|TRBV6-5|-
TGTGCCAGCAGAAGACAGTTAGGCGATTCACCCCTCCACTTT
CASRRQLGDSPLHF
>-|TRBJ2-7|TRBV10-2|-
TGCGCCAGCAGCCAAACAGGGATAGGGGCCTACGAGCAGTACTTC
CASSQTGIGAYEQYF
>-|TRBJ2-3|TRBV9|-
TGTGCCAGCAGCCCCAGGGGGGATAGCACAGATACGCAGTATTTT
CASSPRGDSTDTQYF
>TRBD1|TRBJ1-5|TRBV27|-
TGTGCCACCTCAGGGACAGGGGGGCAGCCCCAGCATTTT
CATSGTGGQPQHF
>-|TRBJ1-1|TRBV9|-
TGTGCCAGCAGCGCCTACGGTTCGAACACTGAAGCTTTCTTT
CASSAYGSNTEAFF
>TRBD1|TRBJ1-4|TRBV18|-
TGTGCCAGCTCACCGGGACAGGTTAATGAAAAACTGTTTTTT
CASSPGQVNEKLFF
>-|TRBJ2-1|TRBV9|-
TGTGCCAGCAGCGCGAGGACGGGGATCAATGAGCAGTTCTTC
CASSARTGINEQFF
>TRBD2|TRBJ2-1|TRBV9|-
TGTGCCAGCAGCGCCAAGCCTAGCGGGGTAGGTAATGAGCAGTTCTTC
CASSAKPSGVGNEQFF
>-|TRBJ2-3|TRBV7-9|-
TGTGCCAGCAGCTGGACGCTCCTGAGGGCGGTTAGCACAGATACGCAGTATTTT
CASSWTLLRAVSTDTQYF
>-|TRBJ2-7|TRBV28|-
TGTGCCAGCAGTTTGGAGGGGAGCTCCTACGAGCAGTACTTC
CASSLEGSSYEQYF
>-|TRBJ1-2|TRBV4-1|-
TGCGCCAGCAGCCAAGAAGGACCAGCCCAGGGTGGCTACACCTTC
CASSQEGPAQGGYTF
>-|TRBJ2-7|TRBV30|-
TGTGCCTGGAGGGCGGAGGGAAGGACCTACGAGCAGTACTTC
CAWRAEGRTYEQYF
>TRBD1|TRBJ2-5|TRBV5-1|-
TGCGCCAGCAGCCACACAGGGGGGTCGCAGGAGACCCAGTACTTC
CASSHTGGSQETQYF
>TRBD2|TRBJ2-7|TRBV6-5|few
TGTGCCAGCAAGATTACTAGCGGGGACTACGAGCAGTACTTC
CASKITSGDYEQYF
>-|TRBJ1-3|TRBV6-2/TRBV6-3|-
TGTGCCAGCAGTTCTTTTCTTTCGGGAAACACCATATATTTT
CASSSFLSGNTIYF
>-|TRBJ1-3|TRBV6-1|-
TGTGCCAGCAGTGAAGCGGGGGGCTCTGGAAACACCATATATTTT
CASSEAGGSGNTIYF
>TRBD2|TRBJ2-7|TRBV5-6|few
TGTGCCAGCAGCCGGCTAGCGGGGGGGACCTACGAGCAGTACTTC
CASSRLAGGTYEQYF
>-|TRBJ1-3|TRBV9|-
TGTGCCAGCAGCCGGACCCAGGGTACTGGAAACACCATATATTTT
CASSRTQGTGNTIYF
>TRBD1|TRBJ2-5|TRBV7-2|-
TGTGCCAGCAGCCCAGGACAGGCGAGAGAGACCCAGTACTTC
CASSPGQARETQYF
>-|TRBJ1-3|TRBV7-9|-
TGTGCCAGCAGCTCCTCCAAAAACAGAAACACCATATATTTT
CASSSSKNRNTIYF
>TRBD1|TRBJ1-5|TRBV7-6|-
TGTGCCAGCAGCTTAGAGATCGGGACAGCTAATCAGCCCCAGCATTTT
CASSLEIGTANQPQHF
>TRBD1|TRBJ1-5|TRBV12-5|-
TGTGCTAGTGGTTTGGAAGGACAGGGTGATCAGCCCCAGCATTTT
CASGLEGQGDQPQHF
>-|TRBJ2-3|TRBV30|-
TGTGCCTGGGGGAACGGGGGACCGGGAACAGATACGCAGTATTTT
CAWGNGGPGTDTQYF
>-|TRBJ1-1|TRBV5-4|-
TGTGCCAGCAGCTCGACCCCTGAGGGCACTGAAGCTTTCTTT
CASSSTPEGTEAFF
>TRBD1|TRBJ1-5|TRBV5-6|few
TGTGCCAGCAGCATCCGGGACAGGGCTAATCAGCCCCAGCATTTT
CASSIRDRANQPQHF
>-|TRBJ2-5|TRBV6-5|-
TGTGCCAGCAGCGGGACTGCCTTCCAAGAGACCCAGTACTTC
CASSGTAFQETQYF
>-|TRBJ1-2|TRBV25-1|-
TGTGCCAGCAGTGAATGGTCAGGGAGGAACTATGGCTACACCTTC
CASSEWSGRNYGYTF
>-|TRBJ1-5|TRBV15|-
TGTGCCACCAGCGTCCAGGGGCCGGGCAATCAGCCCCAGCATTTT
CATSVQGPGNQPQHF
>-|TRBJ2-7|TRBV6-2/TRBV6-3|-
TGTGCCAGCAGTTTGGGCAGGGGTCACGAGCAGTACTTC
CASSLGRGHEQYF
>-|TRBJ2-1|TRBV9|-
TGTGCCAGCAGCGTAGCCGGGACACGGAACAATGAGCAGTTCTTC
CASSVAGTRNNEQFF
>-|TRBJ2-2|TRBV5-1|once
TGCGCCAGCAGCCCCGGACAGTATACCACCGGGGAGCTGTTTTTT
CASSPGQYTTGELFF
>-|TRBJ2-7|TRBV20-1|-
TGCAGTGCTAGTACCCCTCGCGGCGGTAGCTCCTACGAGCAGTACTTC
CSASTPRGGSSYEQYF
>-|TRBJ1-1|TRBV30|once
TGTGCCTGGAGTGTAGGGGGGGTCACTGAAGCTTTCTTT
CAWSVGGVTEAFF
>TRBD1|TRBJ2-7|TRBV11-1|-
TGTGCCAGCAGCCACAGGGGGCCCTACGAGCAGTACTTC
CASSHRGPYEQYF
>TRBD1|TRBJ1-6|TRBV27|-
TGTGCCAGCAGACAGGGGAATAATTCACCCCTCCACTTT
CASRQGNNSPLHF
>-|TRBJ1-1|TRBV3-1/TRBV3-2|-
TGTGCCAGCAGCCCCATCATGAACACTGAAGCTTTCTTT
CASSPIMNTEAFF
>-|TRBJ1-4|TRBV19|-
TGTGCCAGTAGTATGGGCGTCCCTAATGAAAAACTGTTTTTT
CASSMGVPNEKLFF
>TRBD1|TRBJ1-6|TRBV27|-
TGTGCCAGCAGTCCTGGGACAGTCCTAACGTCACCCCTCCACTTT
CASSPGTVLTSPLHF